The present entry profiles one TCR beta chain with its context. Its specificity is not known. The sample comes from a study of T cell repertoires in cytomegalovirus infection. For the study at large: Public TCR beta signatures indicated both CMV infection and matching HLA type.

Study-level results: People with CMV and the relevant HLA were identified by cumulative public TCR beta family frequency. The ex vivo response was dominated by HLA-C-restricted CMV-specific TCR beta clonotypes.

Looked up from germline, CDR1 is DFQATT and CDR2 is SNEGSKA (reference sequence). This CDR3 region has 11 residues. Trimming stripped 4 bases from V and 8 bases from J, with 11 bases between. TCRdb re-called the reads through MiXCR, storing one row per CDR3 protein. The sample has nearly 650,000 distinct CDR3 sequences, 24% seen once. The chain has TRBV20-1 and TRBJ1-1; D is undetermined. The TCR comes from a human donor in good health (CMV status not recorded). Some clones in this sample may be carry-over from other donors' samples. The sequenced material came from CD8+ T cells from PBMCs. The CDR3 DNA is TGCAGTGCTAAGAGCCCGGGAGAAGCTTTCTTT. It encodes CSAKSPGEAFF.